This TCR beta chain emerged from a study of blood T cell repertoires in COVID-19. The method was immunoSEQ multiplex PCR; TCRdb's version includes in-frame clones alone and lacks a portion of them. The sample has 94,000 or so clones, 88% seen once; the top ten hold around 4.5%. The CDR3 has 15 residues. Germline V gene data show CDR1 as SNHLY and CDR2 as FYNNEI. V was pared by 5 bases and J by 0 bases, with 14 bases between. Input material: peripheral blood. The chain uses TRBV2 and TRBJ2-7; the D gene is possibly TRBD1 (6 bases). This sequence was found in a woman over 75 with active COVID-19. The CDR3 loop reads CASSSDRTVSYEQYF. The CDR3, as DNA: TGTGCCAGCAGTTCTGACCGGACAGTCTCCTACGAGCAGTACTTC.